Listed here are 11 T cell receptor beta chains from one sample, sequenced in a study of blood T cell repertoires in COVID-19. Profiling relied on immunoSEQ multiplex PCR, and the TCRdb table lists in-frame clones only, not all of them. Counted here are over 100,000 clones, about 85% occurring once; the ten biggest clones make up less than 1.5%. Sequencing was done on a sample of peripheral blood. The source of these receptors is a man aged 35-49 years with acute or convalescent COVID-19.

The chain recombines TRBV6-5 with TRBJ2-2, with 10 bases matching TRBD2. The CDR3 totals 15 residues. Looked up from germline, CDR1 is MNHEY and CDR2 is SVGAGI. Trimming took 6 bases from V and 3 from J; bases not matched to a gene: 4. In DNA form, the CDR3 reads TGTGCCAGCAGACCCCTAGCGGGGGACACCGGGGAGCTGTTTTTT. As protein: CASRPLAGDTGELFF.

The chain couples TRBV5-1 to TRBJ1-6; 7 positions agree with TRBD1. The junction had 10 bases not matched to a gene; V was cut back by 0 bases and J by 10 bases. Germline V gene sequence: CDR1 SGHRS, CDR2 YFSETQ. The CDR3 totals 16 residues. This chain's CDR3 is CASSLAGQADGSPLHF. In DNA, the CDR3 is TGCGCCAGCAGCTTGGCCGGACAGGCTGACGGATCACCCCTCCACTTT.

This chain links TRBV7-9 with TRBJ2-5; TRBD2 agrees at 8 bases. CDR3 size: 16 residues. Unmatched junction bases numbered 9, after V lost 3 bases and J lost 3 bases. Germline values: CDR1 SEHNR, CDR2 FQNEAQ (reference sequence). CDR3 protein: CASSFTGLAGKETQYF. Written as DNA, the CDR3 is TGTGCCAGCAGCTTCACTGGACTAGCAGGCAAAGAGACCCAGTACTTC.

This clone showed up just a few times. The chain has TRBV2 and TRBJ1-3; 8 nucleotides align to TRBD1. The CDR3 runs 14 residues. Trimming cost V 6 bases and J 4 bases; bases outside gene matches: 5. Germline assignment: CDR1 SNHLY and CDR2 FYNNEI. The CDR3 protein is CASSSTGVGNTIYF. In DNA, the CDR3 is TGTGCCAGCAGCTCGACAGGGGTCGGAAACACCATATATTTT.

The CDR3 region is CASSVWAGGRETQYF. In DNA, the CDR3 is TGTGCCAGCAGCGTTTGGGCGGGAGGGCGAGAGACCCAGTACTTC. J is TRBJ2-5 and V is TRBV11-2, with 9 nucleotides matching TRBD2. The trim removed 5 bases at V and 4 bases at J, leaving 8 bases unmatched. The CDR3 covers 15 residues. Germline values: CDR1 SGHAT, CDR2 FQNNGV.

The chain's CDR3 is CASRSSGRPYEQYF. The CDR3 bases are TGTGCCAGCAGGTCTAGCGGGAGGCCCTACGAGCAGTACTTC. The rearrangement joins TRBV3-1 (or the pseudogene TRBV3-2) to TRBJ2-7; 11 bases are shared with TRBD2. V was clipped by 6 bases and J by 2 bases; unmatched bases: 3. The CDR3 runs 14 residues. The germline gives CDR1 LGHDT, CDR2 YNNKEL (reference sequence).

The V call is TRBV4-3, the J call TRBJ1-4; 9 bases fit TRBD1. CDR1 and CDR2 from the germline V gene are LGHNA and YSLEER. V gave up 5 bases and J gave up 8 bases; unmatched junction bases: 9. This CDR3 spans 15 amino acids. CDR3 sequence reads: CASSLLGTGREKLFF. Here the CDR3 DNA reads TGCGCCAGCAGCTTGCTCGGGACAGGGAGGGAAAAACTGTTTTTT.

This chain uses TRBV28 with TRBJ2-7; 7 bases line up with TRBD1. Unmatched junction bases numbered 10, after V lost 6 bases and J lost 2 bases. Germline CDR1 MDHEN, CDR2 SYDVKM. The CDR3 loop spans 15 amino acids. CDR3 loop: CASRGTGEPPYEQYF. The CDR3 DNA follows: TGTGCCAGCAGGGGAACAGGGGAACCCCCCTACGAGCAGTACTTC.

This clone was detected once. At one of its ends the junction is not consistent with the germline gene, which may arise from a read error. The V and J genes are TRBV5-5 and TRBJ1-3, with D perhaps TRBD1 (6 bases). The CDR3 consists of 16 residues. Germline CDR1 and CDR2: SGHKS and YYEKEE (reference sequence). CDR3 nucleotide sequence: TGTGCCAGCAGTTTGGGACACCGTAGCTCTGGAAACACCATATATTTT. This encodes CASSLGHRSSGNTIYF.

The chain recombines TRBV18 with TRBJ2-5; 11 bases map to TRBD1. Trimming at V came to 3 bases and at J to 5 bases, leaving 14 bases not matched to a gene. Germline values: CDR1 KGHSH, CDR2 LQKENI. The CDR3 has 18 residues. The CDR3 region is CASSPLHSPGQGDETQYF. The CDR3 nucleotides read TGTGCCAGCTCACCTCTCCATTCCCCGGGACAGGGGGATGAGACCCAGTACTTC.

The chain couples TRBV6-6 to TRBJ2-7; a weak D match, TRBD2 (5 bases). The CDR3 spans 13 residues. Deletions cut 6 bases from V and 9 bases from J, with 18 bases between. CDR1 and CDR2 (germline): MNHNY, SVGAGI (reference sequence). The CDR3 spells CASSPFPEVLQYF. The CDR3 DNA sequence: TGTGCCAGCAGCCCCTTCCCGGAGGTACTGCAGTACTTC.